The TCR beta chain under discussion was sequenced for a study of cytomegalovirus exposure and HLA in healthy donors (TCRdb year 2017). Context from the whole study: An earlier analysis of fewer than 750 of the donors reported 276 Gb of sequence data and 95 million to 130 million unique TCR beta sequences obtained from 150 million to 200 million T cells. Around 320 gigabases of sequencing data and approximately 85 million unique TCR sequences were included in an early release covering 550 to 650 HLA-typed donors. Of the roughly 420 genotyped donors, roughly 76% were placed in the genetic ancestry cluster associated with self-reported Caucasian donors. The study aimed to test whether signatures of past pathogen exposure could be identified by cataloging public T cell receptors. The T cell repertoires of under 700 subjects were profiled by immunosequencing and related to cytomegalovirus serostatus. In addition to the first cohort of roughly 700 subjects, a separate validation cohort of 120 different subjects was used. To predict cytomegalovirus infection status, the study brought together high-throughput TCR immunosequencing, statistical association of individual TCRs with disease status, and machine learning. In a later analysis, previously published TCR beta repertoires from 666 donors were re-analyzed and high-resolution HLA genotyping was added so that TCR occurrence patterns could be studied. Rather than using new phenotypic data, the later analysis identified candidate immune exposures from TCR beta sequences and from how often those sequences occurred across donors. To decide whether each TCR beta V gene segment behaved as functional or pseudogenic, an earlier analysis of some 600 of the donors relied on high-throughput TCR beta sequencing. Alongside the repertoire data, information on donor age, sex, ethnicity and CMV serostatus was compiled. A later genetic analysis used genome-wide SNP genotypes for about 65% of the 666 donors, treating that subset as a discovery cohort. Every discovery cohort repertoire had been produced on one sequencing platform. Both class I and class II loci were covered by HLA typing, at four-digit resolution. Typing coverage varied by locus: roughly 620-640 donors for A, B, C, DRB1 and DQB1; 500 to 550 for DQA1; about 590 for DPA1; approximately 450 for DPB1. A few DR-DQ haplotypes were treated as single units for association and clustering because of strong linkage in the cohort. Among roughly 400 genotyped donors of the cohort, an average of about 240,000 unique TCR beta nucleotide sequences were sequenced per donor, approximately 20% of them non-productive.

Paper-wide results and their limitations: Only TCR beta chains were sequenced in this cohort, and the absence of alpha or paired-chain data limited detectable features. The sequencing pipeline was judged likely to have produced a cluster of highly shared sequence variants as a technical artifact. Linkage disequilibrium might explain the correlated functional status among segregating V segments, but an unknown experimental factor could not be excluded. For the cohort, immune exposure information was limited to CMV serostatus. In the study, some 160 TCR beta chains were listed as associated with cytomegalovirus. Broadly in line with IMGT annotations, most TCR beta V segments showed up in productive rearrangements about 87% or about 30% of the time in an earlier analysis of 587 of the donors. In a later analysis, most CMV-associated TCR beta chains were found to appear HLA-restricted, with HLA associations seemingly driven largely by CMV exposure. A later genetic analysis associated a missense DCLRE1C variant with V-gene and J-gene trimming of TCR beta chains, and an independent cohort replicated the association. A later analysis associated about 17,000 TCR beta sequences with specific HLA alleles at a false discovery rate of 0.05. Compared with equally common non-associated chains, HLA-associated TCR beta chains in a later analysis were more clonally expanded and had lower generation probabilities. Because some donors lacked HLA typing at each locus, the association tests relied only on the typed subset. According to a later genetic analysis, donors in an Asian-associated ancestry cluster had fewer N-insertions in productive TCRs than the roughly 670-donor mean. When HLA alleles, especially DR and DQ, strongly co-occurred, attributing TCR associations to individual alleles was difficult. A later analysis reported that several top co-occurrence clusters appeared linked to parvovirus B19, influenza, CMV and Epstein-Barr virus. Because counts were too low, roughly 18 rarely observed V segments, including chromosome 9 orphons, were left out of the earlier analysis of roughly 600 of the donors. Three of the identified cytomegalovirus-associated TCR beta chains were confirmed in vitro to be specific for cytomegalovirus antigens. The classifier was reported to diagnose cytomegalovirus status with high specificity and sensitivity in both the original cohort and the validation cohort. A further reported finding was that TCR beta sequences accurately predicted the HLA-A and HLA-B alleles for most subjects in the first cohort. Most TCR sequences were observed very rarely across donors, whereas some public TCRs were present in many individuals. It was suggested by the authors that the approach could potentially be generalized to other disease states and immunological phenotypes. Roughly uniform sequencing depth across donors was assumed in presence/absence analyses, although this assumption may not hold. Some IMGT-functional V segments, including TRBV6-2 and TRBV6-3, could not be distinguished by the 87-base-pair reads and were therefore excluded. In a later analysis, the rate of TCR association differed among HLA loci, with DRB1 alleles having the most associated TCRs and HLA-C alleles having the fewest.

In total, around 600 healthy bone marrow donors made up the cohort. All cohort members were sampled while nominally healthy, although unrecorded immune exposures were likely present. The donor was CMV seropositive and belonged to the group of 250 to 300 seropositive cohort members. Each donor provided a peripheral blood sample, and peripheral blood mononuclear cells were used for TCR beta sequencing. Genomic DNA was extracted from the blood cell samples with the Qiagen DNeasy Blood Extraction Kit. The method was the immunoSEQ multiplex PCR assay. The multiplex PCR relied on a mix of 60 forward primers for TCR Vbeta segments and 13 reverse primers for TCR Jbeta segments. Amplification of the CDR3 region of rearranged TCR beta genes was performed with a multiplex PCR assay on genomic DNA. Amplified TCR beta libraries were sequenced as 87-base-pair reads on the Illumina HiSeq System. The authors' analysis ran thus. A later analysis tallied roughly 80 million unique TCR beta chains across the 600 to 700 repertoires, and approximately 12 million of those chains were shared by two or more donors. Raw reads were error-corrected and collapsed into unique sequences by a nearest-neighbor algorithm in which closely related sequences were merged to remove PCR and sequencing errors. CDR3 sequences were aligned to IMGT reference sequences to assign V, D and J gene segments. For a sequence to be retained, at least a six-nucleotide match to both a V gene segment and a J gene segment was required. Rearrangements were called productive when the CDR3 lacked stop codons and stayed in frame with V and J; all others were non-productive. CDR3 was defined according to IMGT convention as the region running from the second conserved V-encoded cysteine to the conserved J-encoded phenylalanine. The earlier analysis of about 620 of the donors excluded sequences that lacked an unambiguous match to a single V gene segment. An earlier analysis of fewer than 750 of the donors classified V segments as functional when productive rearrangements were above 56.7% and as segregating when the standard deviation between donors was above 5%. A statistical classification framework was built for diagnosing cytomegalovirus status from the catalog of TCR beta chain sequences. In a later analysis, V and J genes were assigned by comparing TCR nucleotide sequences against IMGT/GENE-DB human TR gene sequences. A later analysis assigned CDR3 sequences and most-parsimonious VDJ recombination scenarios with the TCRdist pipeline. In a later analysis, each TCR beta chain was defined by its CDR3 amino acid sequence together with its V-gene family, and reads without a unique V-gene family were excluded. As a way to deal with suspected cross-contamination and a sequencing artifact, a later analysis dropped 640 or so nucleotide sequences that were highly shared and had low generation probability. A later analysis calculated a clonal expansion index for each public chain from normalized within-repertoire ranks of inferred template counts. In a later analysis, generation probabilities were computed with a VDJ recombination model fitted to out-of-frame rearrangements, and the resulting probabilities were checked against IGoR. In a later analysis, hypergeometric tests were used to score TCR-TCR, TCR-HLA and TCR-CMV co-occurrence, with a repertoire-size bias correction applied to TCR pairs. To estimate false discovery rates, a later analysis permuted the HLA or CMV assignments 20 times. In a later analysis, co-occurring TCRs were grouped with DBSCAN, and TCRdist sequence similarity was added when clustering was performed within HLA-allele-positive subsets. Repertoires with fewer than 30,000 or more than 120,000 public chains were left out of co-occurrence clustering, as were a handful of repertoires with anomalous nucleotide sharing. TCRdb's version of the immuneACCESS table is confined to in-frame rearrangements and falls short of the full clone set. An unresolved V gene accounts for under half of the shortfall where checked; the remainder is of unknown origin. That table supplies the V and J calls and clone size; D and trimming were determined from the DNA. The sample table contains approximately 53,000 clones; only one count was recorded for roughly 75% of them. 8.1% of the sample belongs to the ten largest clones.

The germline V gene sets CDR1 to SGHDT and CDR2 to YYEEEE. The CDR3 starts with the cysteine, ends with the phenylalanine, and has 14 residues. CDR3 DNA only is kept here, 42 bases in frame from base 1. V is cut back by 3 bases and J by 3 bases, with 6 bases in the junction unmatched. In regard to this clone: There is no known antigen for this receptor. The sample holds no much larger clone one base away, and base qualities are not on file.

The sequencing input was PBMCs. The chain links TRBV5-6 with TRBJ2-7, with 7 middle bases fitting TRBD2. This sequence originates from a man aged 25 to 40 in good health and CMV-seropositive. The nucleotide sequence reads TGTGCCAGCAGCTCCGCGGGGAGGGACTACGAGCAGTACTTC. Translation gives CASSSAGRDYEQYF. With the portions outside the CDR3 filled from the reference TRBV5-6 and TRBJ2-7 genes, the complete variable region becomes DAGVTQSPTHLIKTRGQQVTLRCSPKSGHDTVSWYQQALGQGPQFIFQYYEEEERQRGNFPDRFSGHQFPNYSSELNVNALLLGDSALYLCASSSAGRDYEQYFGPGTRLTVT.